This TCR beta chain was observed in a study of cytomegalovirus exposure and HLA in healthy donors. PCR used 60 Vbeta primers and 13 Jbeta primers. This table comes from immunoSEQ multiplex PCR, and its TCRdb copy is limited to in-frame clones, with some not included. The sample lists roughly 100,000 clones; around four fifths were seen once. The CDR3 consists of 15 residues. Trimming left V 0 bases short and J 5 bases short, with 15 bases between. Germline V gene sequence: CDR1 SGHRS, CDR2 YFSETQ. This TCR came from a man in his forties in good health and CMV-seronegative. The chain joins TRBV5-1 to TRBJ2-7; a weak D match, TRBD2 (6 bases). Sequences were obtained from PBMCs. The chain's CDR3 is CASSLGRGGGNEQYF. In DNA, the CDR3 is TGCGCCAGCAGCTTGGGGAGGGGAGGAGGCAACGAGCAGTACTTC.